Listed below are T cell receptor beta chains from one sample, sequenced in a study of blood T cell repertoires in COVID-19. Measured with immunoSEQ multiplex PCR; TCRdb has only the in-frame clones, and not every one. Found here are approximately 75,000 clones, approximately 82% of them singletons; the top ten hold less than 8.5%. The specimen sequenced was peripheral blood. These receptors were obtained from a human donor in a cohort sampled during active COVID-19. Each CDR3 is given with its conserved first and last residue. A D gene is named only where the DNA matches it firmly. Clone size appears in some rows only: once, few, many, or a class for an expanded clone.

d_call	clone_size	v_call	j_call	cdr3_nt	cdr3_aa
.	.	TRBV19	TRBJ1-5	TGTGCCAGTAGTGTACAGGGAAAGGGCAATCAGCCCCAGCATTTT	CASSVQGKGNQPQHF
.	.	TRBV20-1	TRBJ2-7	TGCAGTGCTAGTTGGCTTAGAGGGTCCGAGCAGTACTTC	CSASWLRGSEQYF
TRBD1	once	TRBV4-1	TRBJ1-4	TGCGCCAGCAGCCGAACAGGGGGAGAAACTAATGAAAAACTGTTTTTT	CASSRTGGETNEKLFF
TRBD2	.	TRBV5-1	TRBJ2-2	TGCGCCAGCAGCCAGACTAGCGGGGTAGGGACCGGGGAGCTGTTTTTT	CASSQTSGVGTGELFF
.	.	TRBV11-3	TRBJ2-1	TGTGCCAGCAGCTTAACGGGACAACATGACAATGAGCAGTTCTTC	CASSLTGQHDNEQFF
.	many	TRBV7-9	TRBJ2-7	TGTGCCAGGAACCTTACAACAGGGTCGCGGTGCGACGAGCAGTACTTC	CARNLTTGSRCDEQYF
TRBD2	.	TRBV7-2	TRBJ2-6	TGTGCCAGCAGCCGGACTAGCGGTTCTGGGGCCAACGTCCTGACTTTC	CASSRTSGSGANVLTF
.	.	TRBV4-1	TRBJ2-1	TGCGCCAGCAGCCGGAACAGTGTTTCATACAATGAGCAGTTCTTC	CASSRNSVSYNEQFF
.	.	TRBV6-5	TRBJ2-7	TGTGCCAGCAGTTACACCCGACAGGCAGACGAGCAGTACTTC	CASSYTRQADEQYF
.	once	TRBV7-9	TRBJ2-2	TGTGCCAGCAGCCCCCCCGGCCCCAGGGACACCGGGGAGCTGTTTTTT	CASSPPGPRDTGELFF
TRBD1	few	TRBV29-1	TRBJ2-7	TGCAGCGTTGACATCCCTGTTCGACAGGGGTCCTACGAGCAGTACTTC	CSVDIPVRQGSYEQYF
TRBD1	.	TRBV5-1	TRBJ1-2	TGCGCCAGCAGCTTACAGGGGGGAGGCTATGGCTACACCTTC	CASSLQGGGYGYTF
.	.	TRBV9	TRBJ1-3	TGTGCCAGCAGCGTCGGGAGCTCTGGAAACACCATATATTTT	CASSVGSSGNTIYF
TRBD1	.	TRBV5-6	TRBJ2-7	TGTGCCAGCAGCCCCCGGGACAGCCAACTATTTTCCTCCTACGAGCAGTACTTC	CASSPRDSQLFSSYEQYF
TRBD2	.	TRBV6-5	TRBJ2-7	TGTGCCAGCAGCCGGACTAGCGGGGGCTGGCAGTACTTC	CASSRTSGGWQYF
.	once	TRBV15	TRBJ2-5	TGTGCCACCAGTTCACTCAGGGGTTCCGGGGATATGGATCAAGAGACCCAGTACTTC	CATSSLRGSGDMDQETQYF
.	once	TRBV10-1	TRBJ1-5	TGCGCCAGCAGTGATTATGGCCAGCCCCAGCATTTT	CASSDYGQPQHF
.	.	TRBV11-2	TRBJ1-4	TGTGCCAGCACCTCCCGGTCAGGGGCGGGCGAAAAACTGTTTTTT	CASTSRSGAGEKLFF
TRBD1	.	TRBV5-4	TRBJ2-7	TGTGCCAGCAGCACCAAGACAGGGTACGAGCAGTACTTC	CASSTKTGYEQYF
.	few	TRBV6-4	TRBJ1-1	TGTGCCACAAGGGCAGGGGACGGCACTGAAGCTTTCTTT	CATRAGDGTEAFF
TRBD2	.	TRBV30	TRBJ2-7	TGTGCCTGGACTAGCGGGGGGGCCCAGGGCGAGCAGTACTTC	CAWTSGGAQGEQYF
TRBD1	.	TRBV29-1	TRBJ1-1	TGCAGCGTTGAAGACAAGTTGGAGGACAGGGAAGCTTTCTTT	CSVEDKLEDREAFF
.	.	TRBV14	TRBJ2-7	TGTGCCAGCAGCCAACACAGTACCTCCTACGGGCAGTACTTC	CASSQHSTSYGQYF
.	.	TRBV15	TRBJ2-5	TGTGCCACCAGCAGAGGTTTAGCCCAAGAGACCCAGTACTTC	CATSRGLAQETQYF
TRBD1	.	TRBV4-3	TRBJ1-1	TGCGCCAGCAGCCAAAACAGGGGGTTAGCTTTCTTT	CASSQNRGLAFF
TRBD1	.	TRBV5-4	TRBJ2-7	TGTGCCAGCAGCAACCGGACAGGGGGCCTGCCTTCAGAGCAGTACTTC	CASSNRTGGLPSEQYF
.	once	TRBV5-5	TRBJ1-5	TGTGCCAGCGGTCCAGGGGCGGGGAGGGATCAGCCCCAGCATTTT	CASGPGAGRDQPQHF
.	once	TRBV19	TRBJ2-2	TGTGCCAGTAGTATCATTGAGACCGGGGAACTGTTTTTT	CASSIIETGELFF
TRBD1	many	TRBV6-1	TRBJ1-1	TGTGCCAGCAGTGAAGAAGGACAGGGGTGGACTGAAGCTTTCTTT	CASSEEGQGWTEAFF
.	.	TRBV11-3	TRBJ2-2	TGTGCCAGCAGCTTAGCCGGGTCACAAGGAGCCGGGGAGCTGTTTTTT	CASSLAGSQGAGELFF
.	.	TRBV16	TRBJ1-1	TGTGCCAGCAGCCAATCCACCCCCGGCACAGGGGAAGCTTTCTTT	CASSQSTPGTGEAFF
.	.	TRBV5-6	TRBJ1-5	TGTGCCAGCAGTTCCGGGGGTTTTGGTAATCAGCCCCAGCATTTT	CASSSGGFGNQPQHF
.	.	TRBV12-3/TRBV12-4	TRBJ1-1	TGTGCCAGCAGTTTTAAGGGGGGGACTGAAGCTTTCTTT	CASSFKGGTEAFF
.	.	TRBV5-6	TRBJ1-2	TGTGCCAGCAGATCTCCCCCTGCTATTGGCTACACCTTC	CASRSPPAIGYTF
.	.	TRBV30	TRBJ1-5	TGTGCCTGGAGCGGGGTAGGGTTAGGGCAGCCCCAGCATTTT	CAWSGVGLGQPQHF
.	.	TRBV5-6	TRBJ1-3	TGTGCCAGCAGCTTTTTGGCCAGTCCTGGAAACACCATATATTTT	CASSFLASPGNTIYF
.	.	TRBV2	TRBJ1-1	TGTGCCAGCAGCGAGCGGACGGCTAACACTGAAGCTTTCTTT	CASSERTANTEAFF
.	few	TRBV30	TRBJ1-2	TGTGCCTGGAGTCCCTTTCGTAACTATGGCTACACCTTC	CAWSPFRNYGYTF
.	.	TRBV18	TRBJ1-3	TGTGCCAGCTCACTTACAGGGACGATTGGAAACACCATATATTTT	CASSLTGTIGNTIYF
.	.	TRBV27	TRBJ2-7	TGTGCCAACACTGGGCAGGTTAGCTCCTACGAGCAGTACTTC	CANTGQVSSYEQYF
.	.	TRBV5-6	TRBJ2-4	TGTGCCAGCAGCTCGAACGCAGGGGCTGGGTACATTCAGTACTTC	CASSSNAGAGYIQYF
.	.	TRBV5-8	TRBJ2-7	TGTGCCAGCAGCTGGGGGGGGGACACATCCTACGAGCAGTACTTC	CASSWGGDTSYEQYF
.	.	TRBV29-1	TRBJ1-1	TGCAGCGTTGAAGCCGGGTTGCAGAGGGGGGGAGCTTTCTTT	CSVEAGLQRGGAFF
TRBD1	.	TRBV10-3	TRBJ1-2	TGTGCCATCATGAGCAGGACAGGAAACTATGGCTACACCTTC	CAIMSRTGNYGYTF
.	.	TRBV5-8	TRBJ1-1	TGTGCCAGCAGCTTGATCCAGGCCAACACTGAAGCTTTCTTT	CASSLIQANTEAFF
TRBD2	.	TRBV6-4	TRBJ2-3	TGTGCCAGCAGTGACTGTGGACTAGCGGGGGGGCCGTGCCCAGATACGCAGTATTTT	CASSDCGLAGGPCPDTQYF
.	.	TRBV3-1/TRBV3-2	TRBJ1-5	TGTGCCAGCAGCCAAGGACGGTCAGGTGGGGACTATAGCAATCAGCCCCAGCATTTT	CASSQGRSGGDYSNQPQHF
TRBD1	few	TRBV6-5	TRBJ2-7	TGTGCCAGCAACCGGGACAGGGGCTCTCGCGAGCAGTACTTC	CASNRDRGSREQYF